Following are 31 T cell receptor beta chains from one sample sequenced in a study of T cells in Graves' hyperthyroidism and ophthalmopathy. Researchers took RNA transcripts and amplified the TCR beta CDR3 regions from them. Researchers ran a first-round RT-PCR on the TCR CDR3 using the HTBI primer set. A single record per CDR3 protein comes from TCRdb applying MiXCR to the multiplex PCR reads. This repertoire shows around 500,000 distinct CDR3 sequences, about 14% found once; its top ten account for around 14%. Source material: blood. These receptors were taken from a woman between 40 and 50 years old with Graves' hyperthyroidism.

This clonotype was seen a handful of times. CDR3 sequence (DNA): TGTGCCAGCAGTTCGGGCAATCTTGGGAAGACCCAGTACTTC. Translation gives CASSSGNLGKTQYF. The gene calls are TRBV6-2 or TRBV6-3 and TRBJ2-5; D is unclear. This CDR3 is built from 14 residues. Trimming removed 4 bases at V and 6 bases at J, with 15 bases between. The germline gives CDR1 MNHEY, CDR2 SVGEGT.

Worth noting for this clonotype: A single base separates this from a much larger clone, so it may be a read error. The CDR3 region is CASTPGAVSIDTQYF. CDR3 coding DNA: TGTGCCAGCACTCCTGGGGCGGTTAGCATAGATACGCAGTATTTT. The chain combines TRBV28 with TRBJ2-3; D possibly corresponds to TRBD1 (5 bases). CDR1 is MDHEN and CDR2 is SYDVKM in the germline V gene. This CDR3 spans 15 amino acids.

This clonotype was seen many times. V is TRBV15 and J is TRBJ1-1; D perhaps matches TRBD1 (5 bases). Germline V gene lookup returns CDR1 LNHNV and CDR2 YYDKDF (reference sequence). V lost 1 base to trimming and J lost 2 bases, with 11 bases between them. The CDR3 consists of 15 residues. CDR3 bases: TGTGCCACCAGCAGAGGGGGCGCAGGAAACACTGAAGCTTTCTTT. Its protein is CATSRGGAGNTEAFF.

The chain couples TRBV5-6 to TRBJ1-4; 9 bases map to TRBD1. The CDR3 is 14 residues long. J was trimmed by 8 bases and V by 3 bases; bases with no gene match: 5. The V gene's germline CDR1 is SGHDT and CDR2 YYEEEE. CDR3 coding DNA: TGTGCCAGCAGCTATCCGGGACAGGGCGAAAAACTGTTTTTT. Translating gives CASSYPGQGEKLFF.

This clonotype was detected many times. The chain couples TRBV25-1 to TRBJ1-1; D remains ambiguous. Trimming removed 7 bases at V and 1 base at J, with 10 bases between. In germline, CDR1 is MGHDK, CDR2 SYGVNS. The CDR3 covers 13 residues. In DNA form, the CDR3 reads TGTGCCAGCAAGAAGAGTGCGAACACTGAAGCTTTCTTT. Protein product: CASKKSANTEAFF.

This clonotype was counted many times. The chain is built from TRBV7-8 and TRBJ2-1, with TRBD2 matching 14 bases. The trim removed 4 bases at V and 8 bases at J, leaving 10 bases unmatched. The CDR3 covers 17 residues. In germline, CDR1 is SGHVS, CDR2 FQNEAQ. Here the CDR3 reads CASSSFGTSGSHDEQFF. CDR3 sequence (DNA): TGTGCCAGCAGCTCCTTCGGGACTAGCGGGAGTCATGATGAGCAGTTCTTC. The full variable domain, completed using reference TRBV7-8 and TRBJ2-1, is GAGVSQSPRYKVAKRGQDVALRCDPISGHVSLFWYQQALGQGPEFLTYFQNEAQLDKSGLPSDRFFAERPEGSVSTLKIQRTQQEDSAVYLCASSSFGTSGSHDEQFFGPGTRLTVL.

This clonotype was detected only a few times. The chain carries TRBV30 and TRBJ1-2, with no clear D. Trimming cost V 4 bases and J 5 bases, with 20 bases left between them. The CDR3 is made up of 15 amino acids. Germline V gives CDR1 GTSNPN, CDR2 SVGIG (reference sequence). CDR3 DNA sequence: TGTGCCTGGACTACGCCGCAGGCTATAAGTTATGGCTACACCTTC. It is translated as CAWTTPQAISYGYTF.

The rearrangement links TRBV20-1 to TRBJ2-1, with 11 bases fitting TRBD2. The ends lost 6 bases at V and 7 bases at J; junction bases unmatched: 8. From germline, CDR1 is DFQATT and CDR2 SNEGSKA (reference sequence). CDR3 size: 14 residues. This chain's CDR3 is CSAGSGRGKNEQFF. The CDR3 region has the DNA TGCAGTGCGGGTAGCGGGAGGGGGAAGAATGAGCAGTTCTTC.

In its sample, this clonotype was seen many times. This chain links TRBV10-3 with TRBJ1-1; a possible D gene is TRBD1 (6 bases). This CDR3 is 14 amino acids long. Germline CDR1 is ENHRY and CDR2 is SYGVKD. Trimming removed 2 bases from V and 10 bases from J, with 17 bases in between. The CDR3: CAISEPTGARAAFF. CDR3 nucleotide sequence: TGTGCCATCAGTGAGCCCACGGGGGCCAGGGCAGCTTTCTTT.

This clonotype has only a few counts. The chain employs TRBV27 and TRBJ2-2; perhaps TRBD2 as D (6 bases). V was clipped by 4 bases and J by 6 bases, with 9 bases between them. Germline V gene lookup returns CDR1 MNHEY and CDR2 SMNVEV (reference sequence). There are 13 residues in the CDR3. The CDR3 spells CASSSSVAGELFF. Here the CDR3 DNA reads TGTGCCAGCAGTTCTAGCGTGGCCGGGGAGCTGTTTTTT.

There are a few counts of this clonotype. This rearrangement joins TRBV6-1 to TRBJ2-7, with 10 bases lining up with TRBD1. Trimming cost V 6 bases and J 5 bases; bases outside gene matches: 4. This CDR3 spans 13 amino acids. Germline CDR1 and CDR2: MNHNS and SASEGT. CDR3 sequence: CASRGQGHDEQYF. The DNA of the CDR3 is TGTGCCAGCAGGGGACAGGGGCACGACGAGCAGTACTTC.

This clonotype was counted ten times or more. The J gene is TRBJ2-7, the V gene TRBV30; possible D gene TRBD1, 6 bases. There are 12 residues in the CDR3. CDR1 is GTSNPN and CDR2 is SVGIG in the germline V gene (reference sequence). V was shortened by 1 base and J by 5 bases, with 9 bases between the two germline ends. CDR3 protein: CAWSGSGDEQYF. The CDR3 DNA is TGTGCCTGGAGTGGATCAGGGGACGAGCAGTACTTC.

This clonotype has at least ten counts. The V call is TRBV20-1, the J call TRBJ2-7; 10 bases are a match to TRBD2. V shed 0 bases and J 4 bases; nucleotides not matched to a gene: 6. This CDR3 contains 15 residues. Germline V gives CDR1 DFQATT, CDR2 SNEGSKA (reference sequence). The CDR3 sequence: CSARDTLTSGYEQYF. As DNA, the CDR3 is TGCAGTGCTAGAGATACCTTGACTAGCGGGTACGAGCAGTACTTC.

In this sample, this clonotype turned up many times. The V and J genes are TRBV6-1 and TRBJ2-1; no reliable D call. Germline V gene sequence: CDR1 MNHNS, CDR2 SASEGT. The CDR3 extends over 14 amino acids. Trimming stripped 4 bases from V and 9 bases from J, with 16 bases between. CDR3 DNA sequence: TGTGCCAGCAGTGTGTCAGGAGCCGGCAGTGAGCAGTTCTTC. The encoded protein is CASSVSGAGSEQFF.

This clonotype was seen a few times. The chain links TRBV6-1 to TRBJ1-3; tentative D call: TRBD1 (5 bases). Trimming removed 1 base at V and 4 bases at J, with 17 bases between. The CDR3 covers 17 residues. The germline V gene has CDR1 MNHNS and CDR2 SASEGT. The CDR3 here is CASSEVRAGRTGNTIYF. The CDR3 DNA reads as TGTGCCAGCAGTGAAGTTCGGGCAGGGAGGACCGGAAACACCATATATTTT.

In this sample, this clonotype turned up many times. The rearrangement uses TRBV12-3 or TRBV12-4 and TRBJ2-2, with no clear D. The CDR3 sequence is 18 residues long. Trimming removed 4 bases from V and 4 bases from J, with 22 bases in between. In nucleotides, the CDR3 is TGTGCCAGCAGTTCCTCCCCCTTTGGTGGCTCGGTCACCGGGGAGCTGTTTTTT. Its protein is CASSSSPFGGSVTGELFF.

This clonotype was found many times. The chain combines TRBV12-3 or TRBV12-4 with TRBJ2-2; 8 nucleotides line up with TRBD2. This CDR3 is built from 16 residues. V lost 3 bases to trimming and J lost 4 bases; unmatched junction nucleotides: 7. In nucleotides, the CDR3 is TGTGCCAGCAGTTTTAGTCCTAGCGGGCTCACCGGGGAGCTGTTTTTT. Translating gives CASSFSPSGLTGELFF.

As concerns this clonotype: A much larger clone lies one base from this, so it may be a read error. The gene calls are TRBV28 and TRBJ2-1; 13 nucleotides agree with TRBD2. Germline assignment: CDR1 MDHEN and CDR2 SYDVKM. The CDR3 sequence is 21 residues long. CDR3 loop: CASSLYSTSGRAPSSYNGQFF. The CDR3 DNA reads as TGTGCCAGCAGTTTGTATAGTACTAGCGGGAGGGCCCCTAGCTCCTACAATGGGCAGTTCTTC.

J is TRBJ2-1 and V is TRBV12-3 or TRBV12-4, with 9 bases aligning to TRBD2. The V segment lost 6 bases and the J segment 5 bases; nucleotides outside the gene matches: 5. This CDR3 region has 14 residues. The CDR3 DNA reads TGTGCCAGCAGGAGACTAGCGGAAAACAATGAGCAGTTCTTC. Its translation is CASRRLAENNEQFF.

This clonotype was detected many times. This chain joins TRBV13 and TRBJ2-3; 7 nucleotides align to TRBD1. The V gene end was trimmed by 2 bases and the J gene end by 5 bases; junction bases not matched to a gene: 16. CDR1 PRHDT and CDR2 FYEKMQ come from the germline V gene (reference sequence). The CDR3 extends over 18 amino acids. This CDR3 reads CASSLNRGLGNLRDTQYF. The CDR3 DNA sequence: TGTGCCAGCAGCTTAAACAGGGGTTTGGGAAATCTACGAGATACGCAGTATTTT.

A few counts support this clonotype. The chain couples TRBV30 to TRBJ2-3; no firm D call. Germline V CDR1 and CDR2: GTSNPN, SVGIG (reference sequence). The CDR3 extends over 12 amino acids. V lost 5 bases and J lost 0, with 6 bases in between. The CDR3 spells CAWGKSTDTQYF. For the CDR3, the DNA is TGTGCCTGGGGGAAAAGCACAGATACGCAGTATTTT.

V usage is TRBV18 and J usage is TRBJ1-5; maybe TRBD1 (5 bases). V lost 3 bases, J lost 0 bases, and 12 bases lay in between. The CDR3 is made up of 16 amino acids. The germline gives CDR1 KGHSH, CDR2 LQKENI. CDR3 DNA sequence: TGTGCCAGCTCACCGCGGGGGACGGATAGCAATCAGCCCCAGCATTTT. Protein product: CASSPRGTDSNQPQHF.

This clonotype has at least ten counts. The CDR3 nucleotides are TGTGCCAGCACCCAAGACTACGTCCACGCGGGCAATCAGCCCCAGCATTTT. Protein sequence: CASTQDYVHAGNQPQHF. The V call is TRBV2, the J call TRBJ1-5, with no clear D. V shed 7 bases and J shed 2 bases, with 21 bases lying between them. The CDR3 sequence is 17 residues long. From germline, CDR1 is SNHLY and CDR2 FYNNEI.

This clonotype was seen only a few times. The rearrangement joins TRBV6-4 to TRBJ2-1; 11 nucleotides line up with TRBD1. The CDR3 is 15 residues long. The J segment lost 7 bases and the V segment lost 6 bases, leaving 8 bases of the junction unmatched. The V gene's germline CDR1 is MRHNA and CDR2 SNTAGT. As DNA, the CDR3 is TGTGCCAGCAGCGCGGGACAGGGGGGGTCTAATGAGCAGTTCTTC. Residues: CASSAGQGGSNEQFF.

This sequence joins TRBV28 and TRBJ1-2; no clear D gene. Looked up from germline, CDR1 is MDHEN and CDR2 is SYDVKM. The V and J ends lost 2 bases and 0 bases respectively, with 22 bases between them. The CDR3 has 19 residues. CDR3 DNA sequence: TGTGCCAGCAGTTTACCGTCCCCCCGCATCGGTATTTCTAACTATGGCTACACCTTC. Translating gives CASSLPSPRIGISNYGYTF.

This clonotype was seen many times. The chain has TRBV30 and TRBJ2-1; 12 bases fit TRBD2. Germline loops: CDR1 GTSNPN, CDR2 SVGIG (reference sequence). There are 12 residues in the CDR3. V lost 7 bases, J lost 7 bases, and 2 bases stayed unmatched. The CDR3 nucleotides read TGTGCCTCGGGGACTAGCGGGAATGAGCAGTTCTTC. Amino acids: CASGTSGNEQFF.

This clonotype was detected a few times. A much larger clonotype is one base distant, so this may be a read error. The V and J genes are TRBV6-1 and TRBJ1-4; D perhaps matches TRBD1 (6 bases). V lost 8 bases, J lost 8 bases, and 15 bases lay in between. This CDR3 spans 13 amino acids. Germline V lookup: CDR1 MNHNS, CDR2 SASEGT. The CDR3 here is CASLDRRGEKLFF. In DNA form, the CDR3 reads TGTGCCAGCCTCGACAGGCGAGGAGAAAAACTGTTTTTT.

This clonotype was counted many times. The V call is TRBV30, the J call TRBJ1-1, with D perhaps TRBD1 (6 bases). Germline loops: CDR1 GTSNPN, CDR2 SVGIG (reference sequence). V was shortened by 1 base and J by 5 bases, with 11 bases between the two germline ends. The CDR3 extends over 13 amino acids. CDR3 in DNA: TGTGCCTGGAGTGGGCAGGGGAGAACTGAAGCTTTCTTT. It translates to CAWSGQGRTEAFF.

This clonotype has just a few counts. CDR3 nucleotide sequence: TGCAGTGCTAGATGGGGGGGACTAGCGGGAGTACCCCACCAAGAGACCCAGTACTTC. This gives the protein CSARWGGLAGVPHQETQYF. J is TRBJ2-5 and V is TRBV20-1; 14 nucleotides align to TRBD2. V lost 2 bases, J lost 0 bases, and 11 bases stayed unmatched. Germline lookup yields CDR1 DFQATT and CDR2 SNEGSKA (reference sequence). The CDR3 contains 19 residues.

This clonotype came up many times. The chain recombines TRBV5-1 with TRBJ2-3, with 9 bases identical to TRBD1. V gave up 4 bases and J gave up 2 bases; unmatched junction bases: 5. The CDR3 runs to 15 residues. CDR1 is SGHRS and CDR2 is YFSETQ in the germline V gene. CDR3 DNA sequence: TGCGCCAGCAGCAATGGACAGGGGAACACAGATACGCAGTATTTT. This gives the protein CASSNGQGNTDTQYF.

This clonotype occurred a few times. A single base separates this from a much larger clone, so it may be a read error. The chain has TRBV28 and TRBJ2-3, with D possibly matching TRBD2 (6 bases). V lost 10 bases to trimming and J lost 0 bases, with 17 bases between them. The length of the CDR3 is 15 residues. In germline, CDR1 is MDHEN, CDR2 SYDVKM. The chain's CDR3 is CATKLAAASTDTQYF. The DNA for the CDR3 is TGTGCCACCAAACTAGCAGCTGCTAGCACAGATACGCAGTATTTT.